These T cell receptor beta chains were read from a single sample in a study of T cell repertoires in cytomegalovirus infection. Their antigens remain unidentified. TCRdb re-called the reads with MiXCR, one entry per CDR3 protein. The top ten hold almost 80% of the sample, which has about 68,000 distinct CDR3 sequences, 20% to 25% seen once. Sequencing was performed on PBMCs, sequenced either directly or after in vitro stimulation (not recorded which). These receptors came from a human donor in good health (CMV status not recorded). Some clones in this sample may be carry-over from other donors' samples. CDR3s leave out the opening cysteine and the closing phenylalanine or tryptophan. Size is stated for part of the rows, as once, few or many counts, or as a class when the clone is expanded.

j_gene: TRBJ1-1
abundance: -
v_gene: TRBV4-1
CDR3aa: ASSQQPDGPFEAF

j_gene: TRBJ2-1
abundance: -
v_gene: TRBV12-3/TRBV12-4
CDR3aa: ASSLTSGRYEQF

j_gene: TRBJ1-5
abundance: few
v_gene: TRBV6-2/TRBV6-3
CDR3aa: ASSYLDSAPWVDQPQH

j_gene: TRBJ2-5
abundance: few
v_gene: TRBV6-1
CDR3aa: ASSEAPVGGQETQY

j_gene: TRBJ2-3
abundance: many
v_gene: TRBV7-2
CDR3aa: ASSSSGRESDTQY

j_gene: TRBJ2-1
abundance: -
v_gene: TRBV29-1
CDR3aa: SVEGQSSYNEQF

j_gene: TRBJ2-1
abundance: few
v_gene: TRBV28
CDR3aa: ASSRGLTSYNEQF

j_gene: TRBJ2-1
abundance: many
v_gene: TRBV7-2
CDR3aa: ASRRHGTSEKQF

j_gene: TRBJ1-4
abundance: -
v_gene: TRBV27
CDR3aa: ASSFNHRGGNEKLF

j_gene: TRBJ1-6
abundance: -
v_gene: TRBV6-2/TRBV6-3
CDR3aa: ASSYPIGATENSPLH

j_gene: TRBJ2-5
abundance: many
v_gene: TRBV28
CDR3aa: ASSRSGRQTEETQY

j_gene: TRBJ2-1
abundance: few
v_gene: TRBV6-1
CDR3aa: ASSEVASGSGYNEQF

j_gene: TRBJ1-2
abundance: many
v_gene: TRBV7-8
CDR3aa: ASRKPGDYGYT

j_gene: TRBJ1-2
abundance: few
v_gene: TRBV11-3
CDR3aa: ASKAGTGGLKGYT

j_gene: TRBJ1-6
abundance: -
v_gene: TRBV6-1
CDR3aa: ASSEGTGNSPLH

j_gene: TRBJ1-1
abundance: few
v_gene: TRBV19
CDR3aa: ASSIDRAANTEAF

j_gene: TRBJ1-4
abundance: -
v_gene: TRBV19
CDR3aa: ASRASWAEFNEKLF

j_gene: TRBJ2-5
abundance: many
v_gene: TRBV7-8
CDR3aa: ASSLQIQETQY

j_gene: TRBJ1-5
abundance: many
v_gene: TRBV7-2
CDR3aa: ASSVYRGPEAQH

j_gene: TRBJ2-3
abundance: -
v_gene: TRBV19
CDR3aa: ASMRRDRTDTQY

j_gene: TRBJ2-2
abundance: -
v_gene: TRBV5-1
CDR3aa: ASRTAGGPDGELF

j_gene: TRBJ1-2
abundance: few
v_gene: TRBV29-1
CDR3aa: SVGTAAYGYT

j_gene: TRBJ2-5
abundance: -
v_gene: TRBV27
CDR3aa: ASSSMTSGRETQY

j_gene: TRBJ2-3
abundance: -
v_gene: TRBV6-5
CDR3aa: ATRASSTDTQY

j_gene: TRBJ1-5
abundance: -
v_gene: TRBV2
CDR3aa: ASSEESGHNQPQH

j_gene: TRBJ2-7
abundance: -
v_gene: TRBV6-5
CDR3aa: ASSYSSGRTSYEQY

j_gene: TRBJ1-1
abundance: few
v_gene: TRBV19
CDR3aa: ASSRPSGARTEAF

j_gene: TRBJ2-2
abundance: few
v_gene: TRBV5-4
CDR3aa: ASSEPLAGGRGGELF

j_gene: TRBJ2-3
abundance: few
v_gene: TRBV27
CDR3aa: ASTLSRAADTQY

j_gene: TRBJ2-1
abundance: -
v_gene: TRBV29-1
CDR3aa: SVQLAGEYEQF

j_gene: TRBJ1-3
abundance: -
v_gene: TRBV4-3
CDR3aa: ASSLSGGVWGNTIY

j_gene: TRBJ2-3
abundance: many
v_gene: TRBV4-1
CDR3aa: ASSPEAATSWSSDTQY

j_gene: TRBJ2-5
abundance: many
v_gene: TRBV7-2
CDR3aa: ASTRDRQETQY

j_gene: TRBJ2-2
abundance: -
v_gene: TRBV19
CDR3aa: ASSISSSGRNTGELF

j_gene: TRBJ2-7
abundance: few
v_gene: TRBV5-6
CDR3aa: ASSSPRGSLYEQY

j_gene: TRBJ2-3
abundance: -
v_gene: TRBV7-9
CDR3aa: ASSPPHLAGGPGADTQY

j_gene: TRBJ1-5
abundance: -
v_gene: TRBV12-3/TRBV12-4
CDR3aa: ASMRSPVGNQPQH

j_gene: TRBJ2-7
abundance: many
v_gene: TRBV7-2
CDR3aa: ASSLIGRGGRYEQY

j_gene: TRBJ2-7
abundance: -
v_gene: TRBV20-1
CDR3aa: SASGQLSSYEQY

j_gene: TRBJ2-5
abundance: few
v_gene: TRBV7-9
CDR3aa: ASSLAGGEETQY

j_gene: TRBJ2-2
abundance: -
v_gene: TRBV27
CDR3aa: ASSPGLAGSVGELF

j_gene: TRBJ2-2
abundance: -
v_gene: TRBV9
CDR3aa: ASSVLAANTGELF